A selection of T cell receptor beta chains follows, all from one sample in a study of response to subunit inactivated influenza vaccine. MiXCR, applied by TCRdb to the RT-PCR reads, yields one record per CDR3 protein. In the table there are 500,000 or so distinct CDR3 sequences, about 17% of which are singletons. Material: CD4+ T cells sorted from PBMCs, obtained roughly 24 months after vaccination. These receptors all come from a man between 45 and 75 years old who received an inactivated influenza vaccine. Both conserved end residues are part of each CDR3. D genes are given only for firm matches.

TRBV10-3,-,TRBJ1-2,CAISERGTRVNYGYTF
TRBV10-3,TRBD1,TRBJ2-7,CAISGRDRDSYEQYF
TRBV19,-,TRBJ2-2,CASSTDVTGELFF
TRBV2,TRBD2,TRBJ2-5,CASSEGLAGGPETQYF
TRBV28,TRBD1,TRBJ1-6,CASSSIRTGKGSPLHF
TRBV29-1,-,TRBJ1-2,CSVEGTSTGRINYGYTF
TRBV4-1,TRBD2,TRBJ2-1,CASSQDFASGGTGFF
TRBV6-1,TRBD1,TRBJ2-7,CASSTTGGAYEQYF
TRBV7-2,-,TRBJ1-2,CASSYPGMIYGYTF
TRBV5-1,TRBD1,TRBJ2-5,CASSLRTGGDGTQYF
TRBV30,-,TRBJ2-7,CAGEIRDGYEQYF
TRBV12-3/TRBV12-4,-,TRBJ2-5,CASSYFPGTFQETQYF
TRBV4-1,TRBD2,TRBJ2-5,CASSQDLAGGRRWETQYF
TRBV7-3,-,TRBJ1-1,CASRKGGAPSTEAFF
TRBV28,TRBD1,TRBJ1-1,CASRPLLGTGGNTEAFF
TRBV20-1,-,TRBJ2-1,CSAYYNEQFF